These 18 T cell receptor beta chains came from one sample sequenced in a study of CD8+ T cells in alopecia areata. Treatment here: oral pan-JAK inhibitor, 5-10 mg twice daily. It was cDNA, reverse transcribed from extracted RNA, that served as the sequencing template. TCRdb keeps only in-frame clones here, not all; method: immunoSEQ multiplex PCR. The table includes fewer than 200,000 clones, around 60% detected once. Sample: CD4+ T cells sorted from blood, taken at week 24, from a patient treated with tofacitinib. These receptors came from a human donor with alopecia areata.

The table lists this clone with a few counts. The chain employs TRBV30 and TRBJ1-5, with unresolved D. CDR3 length equals 14 residues. V dropped 1 base and J dropped 5 bases, with 12 bases sitting between them. Germline values: CDR1 GTSNPN, CDR2 SVGIG (reference sequence). The CDR3, as DNA: TGTGCCTGGAGTGGAGACGTACCCCATCAGCCCCAGCATTTT. Its translation is CAWSGDVPHQPQHF.

This clone was recorded a few times. CDR3 DNA sequence: TGTGCCAGCAGTTTACCGGGGACAGAACAAGAGACCCAGTACTTC. Residues: CASSLPGTEQETQYF. The rearrangement links TRBV28 to TRBJ2-5, with 7 bases lining up with TRBD1. The V gene end was trimmed by 2 bases and the J gene end by 2 bases; junction bases not matched to a gene: 5. In germline, CDR1 is MDHEN, CDR2 SYDVKM. This CDR3 spans 15 amino acids.

This clone was seen a handful of times. This chain joins TRBV29-1 and TRBJ1-2; 8 bases are shared with TRBD1. The trim removed 5 bases at V and 4 bases at J, leaving 6 bases unmatched. The CDR3 sequence is 13 residues long. CDR1 is SQVTM and CDR2 is ANQGSEA in the germline V gene. Here the CDR3 DNA reads TGCAGCGTTACGACAGGGGCTGGCTATGGCTACACCTTC. Translating gives CSVTTGAGYGYTF.

This clone showed up just a few times. V and J are TRBV2 and TRBJ2-7; 7 positions match TRBD1. CDR1 and CDR2 (germline): SNHLY, FYNNEI. The CDR3 totals 14 residues. V lost 8 bases and J lost 4; bases outside the gene matches: 11. This CDR3 is CASGPGTEYYEQYF. CDR3 in DNA: TGTGCCAGCGGGCCCGGGACAGAATATTACGAGCAGTACTTC.

The chain carries TRBV19 and TRBJ2-3, with D hard to call. CDR3 length: 11 amino acids. V gave up 3 bases and J gave up 6 bases, with 4 bases separating them. Germline V gives CDR1 LNHDA, CDR2 SQIVND (reference sequence). In DNA, the CDR3 is TGTGCCAGTAGTATCCTGGATACGCAGTATTTT. This encodes CASSILDTQYF.

V is TRBV7-9 and J is TRBJ2-1; 8 nucleotides line up with TRBD1. Germline CDR1 is SEHNR and CDR2 is FQNEAQ (reference sequence). V lost 1 base to trimming and J lost 6 bases; unmatched junction nucleotides: 5. This CDR3 spans 15 amino acids. The CDR3 bases are TGTGCCAGCAGCTTAGTCCCGACAGGGGCCAATGAGCAGTTCTTC. Its translation is CASSLVPTGANEQFF.

In its sample, this clone was seen once. The rearrangement uses TRBV6-5 and TRBJ2-7; D gene ambiguous. Trimming took 6 bases from V and 6 from J, leaving 15 bases between them. Germline loops: CDR1 MNHEY, CDR2 SVGAGI. The CDR3 is 13 residues long. The DNA of the CDR3 is TGTGCCAGCAGCCTCCCGAATCATGGCGAGCAGTACTTC. Translation: CASSLPNHGEQYF.

The chain uses TRBV30 and TRBJ1-4; perhaps TRBD1 as D (5 bases). CDR3 length: 15 residues. The V and J ends lost 5 bases and 2 bases respectively, with 15 bases between them. Germline V lookup: CDR1 GTSNPN, CDR2 SVGIG (reference sequence). The CDR3: CAWRGNTGTNEKLFF. The CDR3 DNA sequence: TGTGCCTGGCGGGGCAACACGGGCACTAATGAAAAACTGTTTTTT.

This clone has a handful of counts. The gene calls are TRBV5-1 and TRBJ1-6; 10 nucleotides agree with TRBD1. The length of the CDR3 is 16 residues. Germline V gene data show CDR1 as SGHRS and CDR2 as YFSETQ. Trimming at V came to 4 bases and at J to 10 bases, leaving 11 bases not matched to a gene. The CDR3 sequence: CASSVRQGAIGSPLHF. CDR3 sequence (DNA): TGCGCCAGCAGCGTAAGACAGGGGGCGATTGGATCACCCCTCCACTTT.

The rearrangement links TRBV7-3 to TRBJ2-6, with D possibly TRBD1 on 6 matching bases. Trimming removed 2 bases at V and 4 bases at J, with 12 bases between. This CDR3 has 16 amino acids. CDR1 and CDR2 from the germline V gene are SGHTA and FQGTGA. The CDR3 DNA sequence: TGTGCCAGCAGCTTATACAGGGCTGCGGGGGCCAACGTCCTGACTTTC. It specifies CASSLYRAAGANVLTF.

The gene calls are TRBV27 and TRBJ1-1, with 10 bases aligning to TRBD1. Germline V gives CDR1 MNHEY, CDR2 SMNVEV (reference sequence). This CDR3 region has 16 residues. Trimming took 4 bases from V and 2 from J; bases not matched to a gene: 7. For the CDR3, the DNA is TGTGCCAGCAGTTCCAAGACAGGGGGCTATAACACTGAAGCTTTCTTT. It is translated as CASSSKTGGYNTEAFF.

Comments on this clone: At one of its ends the junction is not consistent with the germline gene, which may arise from a read error. This CDR3 is also generated by other DNA sequences in the sample. The chain carries TRBV2 and TRBJ2-4, with 9 bases identical to TRBD1. The CDR3 is 11 amino acids. CDR1 SNHLY and CDR2 FYNNEI come from the germline V gene. The CDR3 protein is CASSGTGIQYF. The CDR3, as DNA: TGTGCCAGTTCCGGGACAGGGATTCAATACTTC. Filled out from reference TRBV2 and TRBJ2-4, the complete variable domain reads EPEVTQTPSHQVTQMGQEVILRCVPISNHLYFYWYRQILGQKVEFLVSFYNNEISEKSEIFDDQFSVERPDGSNFTLKIRSTKLEDSAMYFCASSGTGIQYFGAGTRLSVL.

Written as DNA, the CDR3 is TGCGCCAGCAGCTTGGGCCTAACGGGGCTGTTTTTT. As protein: CASSLGLTGLFF. The V gene is TRBV5-1, the J gene TRBJ2-2; D is unclear. Germline CDR1 is SGHRS and CDR2 is YFSETQ. The CDR3 covers 12 residues. The ends were cut back, 0 bases at V and 13 bases at J, with 10 bases in the middle.

The genes are TRBV7-3 and TRBJ1-1; D unresolved. Germline V gene sequence: CDR1 SGHTA, CDR2 FQGTGA. Deletions cut 9 bases from V and 7 bases from J, with 9 bases between. The CDR3 length is 10 residues. In DNA, the CDR3 is TGTGCCAGGACCGAGAGTGAAGCTTTCTTT. Its protein is CARTESEAFF.

This clone showed up just a few times. This CDR3 reads CAINGQKNTEAFF. The CDR3 DNA reads TGTGCCATCAATGGACAGAAGAACACTGAAGCTTTCTTT. The chain couples TRBV10-3 to TRBJ1-1; TRBD1 might be the D (6 bases). This CDR3 is 13 amino acids long. Trimming stripped 7 bases from V and 1 base from J, with 10 bases between. Looked up from germline, CDR1 is ENHRY and CDR2 is SYGVKD.

The chain uses TRBV7-9 and TRBJ2-1, with D perhaps matching TRBD2 (6 bases). There are 14 residues in the CDR3. Germline lookup yields CDR1 SEHNR and CDR2 FQNEAQ (reference sequence). Trimming took off 2 bases at V and 6 bases at J, with 11 bases between the two ends. This CDR3 is CASSLRVAVNEQFF. Here the CDR3 DNA reads TGTGCCAGCAGCTTAAGGGTAGCGGTCAATGAGCAGTTCTTC.

This sequence joins TRBV11-3 and TRBJ2-1; 11 bases are shared with TRBD2. The CDR3 has 14 residues. V dropped 5 bases and J dropped 4; count of bases not matched to a gene: 1. Germline CDR1 is SGHNT and CDR2 is YENEEA. The CDR3 loop is CASSRTSGYNEQFF. The CDR3 region has the DNA TGTGCCAGCAGCCGGACTAGCGGGTACAATGAGCAGTTCTTC. The full variable domain, completed using reference TRBV11-3 and TRBJ2-1, is EAGVVQSPRYKIIEKKQPVAFWCNPISGHNTLYWYLQNLGQGPELLIRYENEEAVDDSQLPKDRFSAERLKGVDSTLKIQPAELGDSAVYLCASSRTSGYNEQFFGPGTRLTVL.

The chain joins TRBV11-2 to TRBJ1-5; D is uncertain. CDR3 length: 12 amino acids. The germline CDR1 and CDR2 sequences are SGHAT and FQNNGV. V was pared by 0 bases and J by 6 bases, with 3 bases between. CDR3 DNA sequence: TGTGCCAGCAGCTTAGATGCTCAGCCCCAGCATTTT. Translation gives CASSLDAQPQHF.